One T cell receptor (beta chain) is described in this entry. What this receptor recognizes is not known. Base qualities are not recorded, but no much larger clone differs from it by a single base. Resection was performed on patients in Japan or China between the mid-2010s and the late 2010s. Histologic diagnosis of each case was confirmed independently by two lung cancer pathologists on H&E slides. For nucleic acid extraction, premalignant or tumor cells were enriched by macro-dissection following pathologic assessment. The AllPrep DNA/RNA FFPE Kit was used to isolate DNA from FFPE tissue. At the junction V is shortened by 3 bases and J by 2 bases, with 14 bases in between. From its cysteine to its phenylalanine, the CDR3 spans 16 amino acids. The entry retains the CDR3 DNA only, 48 bases that are in frame from base 1. Reading the germline V gene gives CDR1 MDHEN and CDR2 SYDVKM. These data originate in a study of immune evolution from preneoplasia to lung adenocarcinoma (dated by TCRdb to the early 2020s). General notes on the study: No AAH lesions showed HLA loss of heterozygosity, compared with 7% of AIS, approximately 15% of MIA and 30% to 40% of ADC lesions. The study used immune gene expression, TCR sequencing and multiplex immunofluorescence to profile the immune contexture of lung adenocarcinoma precursors and invasive adenocarcinoma. Resected precursor lesions (AAH, AIS, MIA) and invasive adenocarcinomas were compared against paired morphologically normal lung tissue. The sample size was set by how many specimens were available, not by a prior power calculation. The immune data were integrated with whole exome sequencing and methylation data from the same cohort of nodules. The overall cohort comprised approximately 53 patients with pulmonary nodules who underwent surgical resection. TCR sequencing data were obtained from more than 45 patients. The study reported that more than 85 samples were used for TCR sequencing. POLYSOLVER was used to infer Class I HLA alleles from exome data, and LOHHLA was used to detect allele-specific HLA loss.

TCR beta CDR3 regions were sequenced from DNA using the immunoSEQ hsTCRbeta Kit. The study's processing was this. The ImmunoSEQ Analyzer was used to analyse the TCR sequencing data. T cell clonality was defined as 1 minus Pielou's evenness, calculated on productive rearrangements. T cell diversity was measured with the inverse Simpson index on productive templates. T cell density was defined as TCR beta template counts normalized to usable DNA, with usable DNA estimated by amplification and sequencing of housekeeping genes. TCR metrics were compared across histologic stages using two-sided Kruskal-Wallis tests. The source is immuneACCESS, and TCRdb retained only in-frame sequences with V and J called. Part of the clones is not carried over; for the studies checked, unresolved V genes explain less than half of this, and the remainder is unexplained. V and J calls and clone size come straight from that table; D and trimming were deduced from the DNA. The sample records fewer than 6,000 clones, 76% of which are singletons. Of the sample, roughly 8.2% falls within the top ten clones.

Broad study findings and their caveats: Top T cell clone frequencies were highest in normal lung and appeared to decrease progressively from AAH through AIS, MIA and invasive adenocarcinoma. The findings reflected association rather than direct causation, and larger cohorts with long-term follow-up and longitudinal biopsies were considered necessary. KRAS-mutant nodules showed the highest T cell clonality compared with EGFR-mutant or double wild-type lesions. Clonality was highest in normal lung, while later-stage lesions appeared to have lower clonality but higher T cell density and diversity. Because all patients came from Japan and China, whether the findings apply to Western populations was uncertain.

The chain joins TRBV28 to TRBJ1-3, with the identity of the D gene unclear. The sequence came from a person between 65 and 79 years old with lung adenocarcinoma. The specimen was FFPE minimally invasive lung adenocarcinoma tissue. The meaning of the sample's cell subset or site label: micro-invasive lung adenocarcinoma (MIA). The CDR3 loop reads CASSFLSSGAGNTIYF. The nucleotide sequence is TGTGCCAGCAGTTTCCTATCCTCGGGAGCTGGAAACACCATATATTTT.